The TCR beta chain described here comes from a study of blood T cell repertoires in COVID-19. Assay used: immunoSEQ multiplex PCR; TCRdb lists only in-frame clones, some missing. The sample has approximately 76,000 clones; approximately 88% are singletons. The sequence was obtained from a human donor in a cohort sampled during active COVID-19. The specimen was peripheral blood.

CDR3 bases: TGTGCCAGCAGCTTAGAACAGGCTGAGACTGAAGCTTTCTTT. Translating it yields CASSLEQAETEAFF. V gene TRBV11-3 combines with J gene TRBJ1-1; possibly TRBD1 for D (5 bases). CDR1 and CDR2 (germline): SGHNT, YENEEA. V was trimmed by 0 bases and J by 5 bases, leaving 10 bases between them. CDR3 size: 14 residues.